The 2 T cell receptor beta chains below were found in one sample sequenced in a study of OX40 agonist ivuxolimab in advanced cancers. Assay used: immunoSEQ multiplex PCR; TCRdb lists only in-frame clones, some missing. The table lists some 30,000 clones, around 90% of them singletons. Sequenced material: CD4+ or CD8+ T cells sorted from blood, taken in a trial of the OX40 agonist ivuxolimab. These receptors were obtained from an adult with an advanced solid tumor such as melanoma, head and neck, liver or kidney cancer.

The chain has TRBV7-9 and TRBJ1-4; 9 nucleotides align to TRBD1. The length of the CDR3 is 15 residues. CDR1 is SEHNR and CDR2 is FQNEAQ in the germline V gene (reference sequence). J lost 2 bases, V lost 3 bases, and 1 base had no gene match. CDR3 sequence reads: CASSLGQGTNEKLFF. CDR3 nucleotides: TGTGCCAGCAGCTTGGGACAGGGTACTAATGAAAAACTGTTTTTT.

The rearrangement links TRBV29-1 to TRBJ1-1, with TRBD1 identical over 8 bases. Germline CDR1 reads SQVTM; CDR2 reads ANQGSEA. The J segment lost 4 bases and the V segment lost 5 bases, leaving 3 bases of the junction unmatched. The CDR3 is 12 residues long. CDR3 nucleotides: TGCAGCGTTCGCGGACAGGGCACTGAAGCTTTCTTT. It translates to CSVRGQGTEAFF.